Presented here are 25 T cell receptor beta chains from one specimen sequenced in a study of cytomegalovirus exposure and HLA in healthy donors. It was with 60 Vbeta and 13 Jbeta primers that the PCR ran. Here immunoSEQ multiplex PCR was the method, and the copy in TCRdb shows in-frame clones only, minus some. The top ten hold approximately 2.6% of the sample, which has 100,000 to 130,000 clones, 82% seen once. The sample comprised PBMCs. The receptors here all came from a man under 40 in good health and CMV-seropositive.

In its sample, this clone was seen a few times. The rearrangement uses TRBV7-9 and TRBJ2-6, with D tentatively TRBD2 (5 bases). V shed 1 base and J shed 0 bases, with 13 bases lying between them. Looked up from germline, CDR1 is SEHNR and CDR2 is FQNEAQ (reference sequence). This CDR3 spans 18 amino acids. In DNA, the CDR3 is TGTGCCAGCAGCTTAGGTCGGGGTACTACCTCTGGGGCCAACGTCCTGACTTTC. Translating gives CASSLGRGTTSGANVLTF.

The rearrangement uses TRBV28 and TRBJ2-5; perhaps TRBD2 as D (5 bases). Germline assignment: CDR1 MDHEN and CDR2 SYDVKM. Trimming pared 6 bases from V and 2 bases from J, leaving 19 bases between. CDR3 size: 16 residues. The CDR3, as DNA: TGTGCCAGCAGCCCATCCCCCCCCGGGAAGCAAGAGACCCAGTACTTC. Protein product: CASSPSPPGKQETQYF.

V is TRBV9 and J is TRBJ2-5; possible D gene TRBD1, 5 bases. Trimming stripped 4 bases from V and 5 bases from J, with 18 bases between. This CDR3 region has 15 residues. CDR1 and CDR2 from the germline V gene are SGDLS and YYNGEE. The CDR3 loop is CASSPSQGLRETQYF. DNA of the CDR3: TGTGCCAGCAGCCCAAGCCAGGGTCTGAGGGAGACCCAGTACTTC. Complete variable domain (other parts from reference TRBV9 and TRBJ2-5): DSGVTQTPKHLITATGQRVTLRCSPRSGDLSVYWYQQSLDQGLQFLIQYYNGEERAKGNILERFSAQQFPDLHSELNLSSLELGDSALYFCASSPSQGLRETQYFGPGTRLLVL.

The V call is TRBV19, the J call TRBJ2-3, with TRBD1 matching 7 bases. The CDR3 consists of 15 residues. The germline V gene encodes CDR1 LNHDA and CDR2 SQIVND (reference sequence). The trim removed 3 bases at V and 2 bases at J, leaving 5 bases unmatched. CDR3 nucleotides: TGTGCCAGTAGTATCCGGGACAGCTCCACAGATACGCAGTATTTT. Translation: CASSIRDSSTDTQYF.

The V gene is TRBV4-1, the J gene TRBJ2-2; 9 nucleotides line up with TRBD1. This CDR3 contains 19 residues. Trimming at V came to 2 bases and at J to 6 bases, leaving 16 bases not matched to a gene. CDR1 is MGHRA and CDR2 is YSYEKL in the germline V gene. CDR3 loop: CASSQRAPTQGATAGELFF. DNA for the CDR3: TGCGCCAGCAGCCAAAGGGCACCCACACAGGGGGCTACGGCCGGGGAGCTGTTTTTT.

This rearrangement joins TRBV29-1 to TRBJ2-3; TRBD1 might be the D (7 bases). V was shortened by 8 bases and J by 4 bases, with 16 bases between the two germline ends. CDR1 SQVTM and CDR2 ANQGSEA come from the germline V gene. The CDR3 is made up of 13 amino acids. CDR3 amino acids: CSSSGGGADTQYF. DNA of the CDR3: TGCAGCTCCTCTGGAGGGGGCGCAGATACGCAGTATTTT.

This chain connects TRBV11-2 to TRBJ2-5; D may be TRBD2 (5 bases). CDR3 length equals 13 residues. Germline CDR1 reads SGHAT; CDR2 reads FQNNGV. V was cut by 5 bases and J by 4 bases, with 11 bases left in between. CDR3 in amino acids: CASSPGLRETQYF. CDR3 in DNA: TGTGCCAGCAGCCCAGGACTTCGAGAGACCCAGTACTTC. The full variable domain, completed using reference TRBV11-2 and TRBJ2-5, is EAGVAQSPRYKIIEKRQSVAFWCNPISGHATLYWYQQILGQGPKLLIQFQNNGVVDDSQLPKDRFSAERLKGVDSTLKIQPAKLEDSAVYLCASSPGLRETQYFGPGTRLLVL.

The genes are TRBV7-8 and TRBJ2-2; possible D gene TRBD2, 5 bases. Between the trimmed V and J ends, which lost 2 bases and 7 bases, there was a span of 17 bases. Germline V gives CDR1 SGHVS, CDR2 FQNEAQ. The CDR3 runs to 16 residues. The CDR3 loop is CASSLNEGVGLGELFF. The CDR3, as DNA: TGTGCCAGCAGCTTAAATGAGGGAGTTGGGCTCGGGGAGCTGTTTTTT.

About this clone itself: One end of the junction varies from germline; a read error may be responsible. This chain connects TRBV5-6 to TRBJ2-6; D perhaps matches TRBD1 (5 bases). Germline assignment: CDR1 SGHDT and CDR2 YYEEEE. This CDR3 comprises 16 residues. In DNA, the CDR3 is TGTGCCAGCAGCTTGGCCGCCAGGGCTGGGGCCAACGGCCTGACTTTC. It translates to CASSLAARAGANGLTF.

The gene calls are TRBV5-1 and TRBJ1-2; D remains ambiguous. Trimming removed 7 bases at V and 3 bases at J, with 16 bases between. The length of the CDR3 is 14 residues. Per germline, CDR1 SGHRS and CDR2 YFSETQ. Here the CDR3 reads CASSEYSLHYGYTF. For the CDR3, the DNA is TGCGCCAGCTCAGAATATTCCCTTCACTATGGCTACACCTTC.

CDR3 nucleotides: TGTGCCAGCTCCGGAGGGGCCCATTGGGACAGGCAAAACACTGAAGCTTTCTTT. Protein: CASSGGAHWDRQNTEAFF. The rearrangement joins TRBV25-1 to TRBJ1-1; 8 positions match TRBD1. This CDR3 is 18 amino acids long. Germline V lookup: CDR1 MGHDK, CDR2 SYGVNS. Unmatched junction bases numbered 19, after V lost 8 bases and J lost 2 bases.

The genes are TRBV6-5 and TRBJ1-2; D is perhaps TRBD1 (6 bases). V was cut by 10 bases and J by 8 bases, with 20 bases left in between. The germline CDR1 and CDR2 sequences are MNHEY and SVGAGI. The CDR3 is 13 amino acids. The CDR3 DNA follows: TGTGCCACAACGGGGGGGCCGGGCTTAGGCTACACCTTC. Its protein product is CATTGGPGLGYTF.

The chain recombines TRBV2 with TRBJ1-1; 7 bases align to TRBD1. The CDR3 loop spans 13 amino acids. J was trimmed by 5 bases and V by 6 bases; bases with no gene match: 6. Germline V gene data show CDR1 as SNHLY and CDR2 as FYNNEI. CDR3 loop: CASRTGSWTEAFF. CDR3 coding DNA: TGTGCCAGCAGGACAGGGAGTTGGACTGAAGCTTTCTTT.

The chain employs TRBV9 and TRBJ1-3, with 7 bases fitting TRBD1. The CDR3 consists of 15 residues. Per the germline V gene, CDR1 is SGDLS and CDR2 is YYNGEE. J gave up 2 bases and V 0 bases, and 2 bases lay outside the gene matches. The CDR3 nucleotides read TGTGCCAGCAGCGTAGATCAGGGGGCTGGAAACACCATATATTTT. Translated, it gives CASSVDQGAGNTIYF.

The J gene is TRBJ1-6, the V gene TRBV6-5; tentatively, D is TRBD1 (5 bases). V dropped 7 bases and J dropped 0 bases, with 10 bases sitting between them. The CDR3 loop spans 15 amino acids. CDR1 is MNHEY and CDR2 is SVGAGI in the germline V gene. CDR3 region: CASTQGSSYNSPLHF. Written as DNA, the CDR3 is TGTGCCAGCACTCAGGGTAGCTCCTATAATTCACCCCTCCACTTT.

V is TRBV6-6 and J is TRBJ2-7, with D maybe TRBD2 (5 bases). V lost 8 bases, J lost 3 bases, and 11 bases lay in between. Germline values: CDR1 MNHNY, CDR2 SVGAGI (reference sequence). The CDR3 is made up of 12 amino acids. This chain's CDR3 is CASEGSNYEQYF. The CDR3, as DNA: TGTGCCAGCGAAGGGAGCAACTACGAGCAGTACTTC.

This chain uses TRBV11-2 with TRBJ1-1; the D gene is possibly TRBD1 (6 bases). This CDR3 is built from 16 residues. V was shortened by 2 bases and J by 6 bases, with 19 bases between the two germline ends. Germline V gene data show CDR1 as SGHAT and CDR2 as FQNNGV. In DNA form, the CDR3 reads TGTGCCAGCAGCTTATACCGGACTGGGGGCGGCTCTGAAGCTTTCTTT. Translated: CASSLYRTGGGSEAFF.

This chain uses TRBV25-1 with TRBJ1-1; D is unresolved. Germline-derived CDR1 and CDR2 are MGHDK and SYGVNS. The CDR3 has 14 residues. Trimming removed 6 bases at V and 2 bases at J, with 13 bases between. CDR3 protein: CASSPPRGNTEAFF. The CDR3 DNA reads TGTGCCAGCAGCCCCCCTCGGGGTAACACTGAAGCTTTCTTT.

The J gene is TRBJ2-1, the V gene TRBV6-5; no definite D call. Between the trimmed V and J ends, which lost 2 bases and 9 bases, there was a span of 8 bases. The CDR3 extends over 12 amino acids. CDR1 MNHEY and CDR2 SVGAGI come from the germline V gene. The CDR3, as DNA: TGTGCCAGCAGTTACGGAGCGAGTGAGCAGTTCTTC. It yields the protein CASSYGASEQFF.

The chain uses TRBV5-1 and TRBJ2-5; D is unclear. V was pared by 4 bases and J by 0 bases, with 10 bases between. The V gene's germline CDR1 is SGHRS and CDR2 YFSETQ. CDR3 length equals 14 residues. Here the CDR3 reads CASSPGSDQETQYF. CDR3 coding DNA: TGCGCCAGCAGCCCAGGCAGTGACCAAGAGACCCAGTACTTC.

The V and J genes are TRBV5-6 and TRBJ2-5; TRBD2 matches at 7 bases. With 2 bases clipped from V and 8 bases from J, the junction kept 9 bases outside the gene matches. In germline, CDR1 is SGHDT, CDR2 YYEEEE. CDR3 length equals 14 residues. DNA of the CDR3: TGTGCCAGCAGCTTTCTTGGCGGGGGTTATACCCAGTACTTC. Encoded protein: CASSFLGGGYTQYF.

V gene TRBV6-1 combines with J gene TRBJ2-7; 13 bases are shared with TRBD2. Germline V CDR1 and CDR2: MNHNS, SASEGT. Trimming cost V 8 bases and J 5 bases; bases outside gene matches: 9. The CDR3 is made up of 15 amino acids. CDR3 residues: CASEEGLAGSDEQYF. For the CDR3, the DNA is TGTGCCAGCGAAGAGGGACTAGCGGGGTCGGACGAGCAGTACTTC.

This clone was observed once. The gene calls are TRBV2 and TRBJ2-2, with D uncertain. V lost 1 base and J lost 4, with 4 bases in between. CDR1 and CDR2 (germline): SNHLY, FYNNEI. CDR3 size: 13 residues. In nucleotides, the CDR3 is TGTGCCAGCAGTGAAGTAGTCACCGGGGAGCTGTTTTTT. It translates to CASSEVVTGELFF.

The genes are TRBV18 and TRBJ1-5; D might be TRBD1 (6 bases). CDR1 is KGHSH and CDR2 is LQKENI in the germline V gene. The CDR3 is made up of 14 amino acids. V lost 3 bases and J lost 5, with 11 bases in between. The CDR3 DNA sequence: TGTGCCAGCTCACCTGGGGGGGCCTATCAGCCCCAGCATTTT. Protein product: CASSPGGAYQPQHF.

This clone was counted once. This chain uses TRBV11-2 with TRBJ2-3; 10 bases fit TRBD1. The germline V gene encodes CDR1 SGHAT and CDR2 FQNNGV. V shed 2 bases, J shed 3 bases, and the junction held 2 bases outside the gene matches. This CDR3 has 15 residues. CDR3 loop: CASSLLGQGTDTQYF. The CDR3 DNA reads TGTGCCAGCAGCTTACTGGGACAGGGGACAGATACGCAGTATTTT.